The present T cell receptor (beta chain) was sequenced within a study of control samples from healthy donors and cancer patients. TCRdb keeps only in-frame clones here, not all; method: immunoSEQ multiplex PCR. The table includes about 94,000 clones, 75% to 95% detected once. Germline CDR1 SGHRS, CDR2 YFSETQ. V lost 0 bases and J lost 5, with 11 bases in between. The CDR3 spans 14 residues. V gene TRBV5-1 combines with J gene TRBJ1-1; D unclear. The receptor was isolated from a young woman in good health. The sample comprised blood. The chain's CDR3 is CASSLEAKRTEAFF. DNA of the CDR3: TGCGCCAGCAGCTTGGAGGCTAAGCGGACTGAAGCTTTCTTT.